Listed here is a single T cell receptor beta chain. The data were obtained in a study of control samples from healthy donors and cancer patients. Repertoires were generated with immunoSEQ multiplex PCR, while TCRdb's copy carries only in-frame clones and drops some. The table has some 100,000 clones, around 89% seen once. Germline V gene lookup returns CDR1 ENHRY and CDR2 SYGVKD. With 3 bases removed from V and 8 bases from J, the gap between germline ends came to 7 bases. This CDR3 region has 12 residues. The sequence came from a woman aged 45-65 years in good health. The sequenced material came from blood. The chain is built from TRBV10-3 and TRBJ1-4; D may be TRBD1 (5 bases). CDR3: CAISDPGEKLFF. The DNA of the CDR3 is TGTGCCATCAGTGATCCAGGGGAAAAACTGTTTTTT.